This T cell receptor beta chain appears in the sequencing data of a study of cytomegalovirus exposure and HLA in healthy donors. Study conclusions and caveats: Usually a TCR sequence was rare, but some public TCRs were found in many donors.

The CDR3 runs to 15 residues. Germline V gene data show CDR1 as MDHEN and CDR2 as SYDVKM. V dropped 4 bases and J dropped 6; count of bases not matched to a gene: 7. Clones were read by immunoSEQ multiplex PCR, and TCRdb kept only the in-frame ones, dropping some. The sample shows under 250,000 clones, approximately 87% of them seen only once. For this clone: What it binds is unknown.

The rearrangement links TRBV28 to TRBJ1-4, with 8 positions matching TRBD1. Sequences were obtained from PBMCs. This sequence originates from a man younger than 35 in good health and CMV-seronegative. CDR3 loop: CASSSTGTGDEKLFF. Written as DNA, the CDR3 is TGTGCCAGCAGTTCGACCGGGACAGGAGATGAAAAACTGTTTTTT.